This TCR beta chain appears in the sequencing data of a study of cytomegalovirus exposure and HLA in healthy donors. The wider study: Earlier, some 180 million T cells were analyzed, and some 120 million unique TCR beta sequences were found among them. Study outcomes and limitations: Reported results showed that the classifier diagnosed cytomegalovirus status with high specificity and sensitivity. There were a few CMV-associated chains whose specificity for CMV antigens was confirmed in vitro.

Germline CDR1 MNHNS, CDR2 SASEGT. This CDR3 is built from 13 residues. On this clone itself: Its antigen is unknown. Mismatch with germline at one junction end may stem from a read error.

It was with 60 Vbeta and 13 Jbeta primers that the PCR ran. Data came from immunoSEQ multiplex PCR; TCRdb stores just in-frame clones and leaves some out. The sample gives some 100,000 clones, 77% of which show up once; about 5% is in the top ten. Sequencing was carried out using PBMCs. The receptor's source is a man aged 45-60 years in good health and CMV-seropositive. This sequence joins TRBV6-1 and TRBJ1-2; a possible D gene is TRBD1 (5 bases). The CDR3 DNA follows: TGTGCCAGCTCAAATATTGACAGCTATGGCTGCACCTTC. Its translation: CASSNIDSYGCTF.